The next 29 T cell receptor beta chains were all read from a single sample in a study of blood T cell repertoires in COVID-19 (TCRdb year 2020). Library preparation was by the immunoSEQ multiplex PCR assay. TCRdb carries this immuneACCESS record with in-frame sequences only. Its versions omit some clonotypes, under half of them owing to an unresolved V gene in the studies checked, with the rest unexplained. The sample yields about 120,000 clones; around 84% were counted once. The ten most abundant clones make up roughly 3.9% of the sample. The sample taken for sequencing was PBMCs or T cells enriched from blood (not recorded which). The source is a woman aged 25 to 45 who had recovered from COVID-19.

The rearrangement joins TRBV25-1 to TRBJ2-7; 7 positions agree with TRBD1. V was pared by 5 bases and J by 0 bases, with 13 bases of the junction left unmatched. The V gene's germline CDR1 is MGHDK and CDR2 SYGVNS. There are 17 residues in the CDR3. CDR3 protein: CASSTPGEGASSYEQYF. CDR3 sequence (DNA): TGTGCCAGCAGTACCCCCGGCGAGGGGGCTAGCTCCTACGAGCAGTACTTC.

V is TRBV7-2 and J is TRBJ2-3, with 8 bases fitting TRBD2. Looked up from germline, CDR1 is SGHTA and CDR2 is FQGNSA. Trimming at V came to 6 bases and at J to 4 bases, leaving 9 bases not matched to a gene. The CDR3 is 15 amino acids. The DNA for the CDR3 is TGTGCCAGCAGGGATAGCGGGACTTTGCCAGATACGCAGTATTTT. Amino acid sequence: CASRDSGTLPDTQYF.

The chain recombines TRBV9 with TRBJ2-2; the match to TRBD2 covers 7 bases. The V gene's germline CDR1 is SGDLS and CDR2 YYNGEE. This CDR3 is 16 amino acids long. J gave up 2 bases and V 0 bases, and 4 bases lay outside the gene matches. The CDR3 reads CASSVGASGNTGELFF. The CDR3 coding sequence is TGTGCCAGCAGCGTAGGGGCTAGCGGAAACACCGGGGAGCTGTTTTTT.

V is TRBV7-7 and J is TRBJ2-7; TRBD1 might be the D (6 bases). Germline-derived CDR1 and CDR2 are SSHAT and FNYEAQ (reference sequence). The V and J ends lost 1 base and 3 bases respectively, with 10 bases between them. The CDR3 is made up of 14 amino acids. The CDR3 sequence is CASSLEAGDYEQYF. CDR3 DNA: TGTGCCAGCAGCTTAGAAGCAGGGGACTACGAGCAGTACTTC.

The chain's CDR3 is CASSSGGFGSPTASRVQYF. DNA of the CDR3: TGTGCCAGCAGCTCGGGGGGGTTCGGGAGCCCCACGGCTTCTAGGGTGCAGTATTTT. This rearrangement joins TRBV7-2 to TRBJ2-3; 8 positions agree with TRBD2. V was pared by 4 bases and J by 11 bases, with 26 bases of the junction left unmatched. The CDR3 has 19 amino acids. In germline, CDR1 is SGHTA, CDR2 FQGNSA.

Written as DNA, the CDR3 is TGTGCCAGCAGCAAGGACAGGGGATGGGACACCATATATTTT. Residues: CASSKDRGWDTIYF. The rearrangement links TRBV5-6 to TRBJ1-3, with TRBD1 matching over 9 bases. The germline V gene encodes CDR1 SGHDT and CDR2 YYEEEE. The CDR3 loop spans 14 amino acids. The V gene end was trimmed by 4 bases and the J gene end by 8 bases; junction bases not matched to a gene: 7. The full variable domain, its missing parts supplied by reference TRBV5-6 and TRBJ1-3, is DAGVTQSPTHLIKTRGQQVTLRCSPKSGHDTVSWYQQALGQGPQFIFQYYEEEERQRGNFPDRFSGHQFPNYSSELNVNALLLGDSALYLCASSKDRGWDTIYFGEGSWLTVV.

This clone was detected only once. The J gene is TRBJ1-5, the V gene TRBV18; no clear D gene. Germline values: CDR1 KGHSH, CDR2 LQKENI. Trimming pared 2 bases from V and 7 bases from J, leaving 15 bases between. The CDR3 covers 15 residues. The CDR3 sequence: CASSPGDMGSQPQHF. CDR3 DNA sequence: TGTGCCAGCTCACCAGGCGATATGGGTAGCCAGCCCCAGCATTTT.

This clone has only a few counts. The V and J genes are TRBV19 and TRBJ2-7; 8 bases are shared with TRBD1. Germline CDR1 is LNHDA and CDR2 is SQIVND (reference sequence). This CDR3 has 14 amino acids. V trimming: 5 bases; J trimming: 3 bases; junction bases outside the gene matches: 6. CDR3 in amino acids: CASSLGQGSYEQYF. CDR3 DNA sequence: TGTGCCAGTAGTCTCGGACAGGGAAGCTACGAGCAGTACTTC. Together with reference TRBV19 and TRBJ2-7, the CDR3 gives the full variable domain: DGGITQSPKYLFRKEGQNVTLSCEQNLNHDAMYWYRQDPGQGLRLIYYSQIVNDFQKGDIAEGYSVSREKKESFPLTVTSAQKNPTAFYLCASSLGQGSYEQYFGPGTRLTVT.

The chain uses TRBV7-2 and TRBJ2-3; a weak D match, TRBD2 (6 bases). CDR3 length: 16 amino acids. CDR1 is SGHTA, CDR2 FQGNSA, per germline. V was shortened by 3 bases and J by 1 base, with 14 bases between the two germline ends. The CDR3 reads CASSFEAGSGTDTQYF. Here the CDR3 DNA reads TGTGCCAGCAGCTTTGAGGCGGGATCGGGCACAGATACGCAGTATTTT. The whole variable domain, remainder taken from reference TRBV7-2 and TRBJ2-3, is GAGVSQSPSNKVTEKGKDVELRCDPISGHTALYWYRQSLGQGLEFLIYFQGNSAPDKSGLPSDRFSAERTGGSVSTLTIQRTQQEDSAVYLCASSFEAGSGTDTQYFGPGTRLTVL.

The V gene is TRBV19, the J gene TRBJ1-2, with 8 positions matching TRBD1. This CDR3 has 16 residues. The junction had 13 bases not matched to a gene; V was cut back by 6 bases and J by 4 bases. Germline V lookup: CDR1 LNHDA, CDR2 SQIVND (reference sequence). CDR3 sequence: CASSTGTGPIFYGYTF. DNA for the CDR3: TGTGCCAGTAGCACCGGGACAGGACCAATCTTCTATGGCTACACCTTC.

This rearrangement joins TRBV11-3 to TRBJ1-1; 9 bases are a match to TRBD1. This CDR3 comprises 14 residues. The germline V gene encodes CDR1 SGHNT and CDR2 YENEEA. The V segment lost 4 bases and the J segment 2 bases; nucleotides outside the gene matches: 2. The CDR3 DNA sequence: TGTGCCAGCAGCTCGGGACAGGGTAACACTGAAGCTTTCTTT. The encoded protein is CASSSGQGNTEAFF.

The V gene is TRBV7-2, the J gene TRBJ2-3, with 7 bases aligning to TRBD2. V gave up 2 bases and J gave up 5 bases; unmatched junction bases: 7. This CDR3 has 15 residues. Germline-derived CDR1 and CDR2 are SGHTA and FQGNSA. The CDR3 DNA sequence: TGTGCCAGCAGCTTAATGGGCAGGGAGGGAGATACGCAGTATTTT. Protein product: CASSLMGREGDTQYF.

The chain links TRBV27 to TRBJ2-1; the D gene is possibly TRBD1 (5 bases). Germline CDR1 MNHEY, CDR2 SMNVEV (reference sequence). V dropped 6 bases and J dropped 5 bases, with 17 bases sitting between them. CDR3 length equals 15 residues. The CDR3 DNA reads TGTGCCAGCAGCTGGACACACCCGACGAACAATGAGCAGTTCTTC. Residues: CASSWTHPTNNEQFF.

This chain links TRBV7-2 with TRBJ1-1; D unresolved. Trimming removed 5 bases at V and 7 bases at J, with 17 bases between. The CDR3 runs 14 residues. In germline, CDR1 is SGHTA, CDR2 FQGNSA. CDR3 residues: CASSPERGRVEAFF. The CDR3 nucleotides are TGTGCCAGCAGCCCCGAGAGAGGGAGAGTTGAAGCTTTCTTT. Combining the CDR3 with reference TRBV7-2 and TRBJ1-1 gives the whole variable domain GAGVSQSPSNKVTEKGKDVELRCDPISGHTALYWYRQSLGQGLEFLIYFQGNSAPDKSGLPSDRFSAERTGGSVSTLTIQRTQQEDSAVYLCASSPERGRVEAFFGQGTRLTVV.

The gene calls are TRBV19 and TRBJ1-1; 9 bases line up with TRBD1. This CDR3 region has 15 residues. V trimming: 6 bases; J trimming: 4 bases; junction bases outside the gene matches: 9. Germline V gene data show CDR1 as LNHDA and CDR2 as SQIVND (reference sequence). The CDR3 nucleotides read TGTGCCAGTAGACCCGGGACAGGGCTGAGCACTGAAGCTTTCTTT. This gives the protein CASRPGTGLSTEAFF. Using reference TRBV19 and TRBJ1-1 for the parts outside the CDR3, the full variable domain is DGGITQSPKYLFRKEGQNVTLSCEQNLNHDAMYWYRQDPGQGLRLIYYSQIVNDFQKGDIAEGYSVSREKKESFPLTVTSAQKNPTAFYLCASRPGTGLSTEAFFGQGTRLTVV.

J is TRBJ1-1 and V is TRBV27; no clear D. The CDR3 covers 13 residues. V lost 5 bases and J lost 5, with 12 bases in between. The germline gives CDR1 MNHEY, CDR2 SMNVEV (reference sequence). The CDR3 coding sequence is TGTGCCAGCAGTGTAATGCGGGGAACTGAAGCTTTCTTT. Protein product: CASSVMRGTEAFF.

This chain joins TRBV2 and TRBJ2-5, with TRBD2 matching over 13 bases. After removal of 6 bases from V and 0 bases from J, the junction contained 4 bases not matched to a gene. The CDR3 has 16 amino acids. The germline V gene has CDR1 SNHLY and CDR2 FYNNEI. The CDR3, as DNA: TGTGCCAGCAGGGGGACTAGCGGGACGTACCAAGAGACCCAGTACTTC. Translating it yields CASRGTSGTYQETQYF.

This sequence joins TRBV2 and TRBJ2-1, with D tentatively TRBD1 (5 bases). In germline, CDR1 is SNHLY, CDR2 FYNNEI. This CDR3 contains 16 residues. Trimming removed 1 base from V and 2 bases from J, with 12 bases in between. This chain's CDR3 is CASSEGLGVAYNEQFF. In DNA, the CDR3 is TGTGCCAGCAGTGAAGGTTTAGGGGTTGCCTACAATGAGCAGTTCTTC.

The V gene is TRBV10-3, the J gene TRBJ1-1; 10 bases agree with TRBD1. V was clipped by 2 bases and J by 3 bases; unmatched bases: 6. The CDR3 covers 16 residues. Germline V gives CDR1 ENHRY, CDR2 SYGVKD. CDR3 in DNA: TGTGCCATCAGTGAGGAGACAGGGGGCAGGGACACTGAAGCTTTCTTT. Its protein is CAISEETGGRDTEAFF.

CDR3 loop: CASSYTRGRTEAFF. The CDR3 bases are TGTGCCAGTAGTTATACGAGGGGGAGAACTGAAGCTTTCTTT. This chain uses TRBV19 with TRBJ1-1; perhaps TRBD1 as D (6 bases). V lost 5 bases and J 5 bases, leaving 15 bases between the germline ends. The CDR3 extends over 14 amino acids. CDR1 is LNHDA and CDR2 is SQIVND in the germline V gene (reference sequence).

The rearrangement links TRBV7-8 to TRBJ1-5; D is possibly TRBD1 (5 bases). V was clipped by 2 bases and J by 6 bases, with 11 bases between them. Germline-derived CDR1 and CDR2 are SGHVS and FQNEAQ. CDR3 length: 14 residues. In DNA, the CDR3 is TGTGCCAGCAGCTTACCCGCCGGGGGTCAGCCCCAGCATTTT. Translation: CASSLPAGGQPQHF.

The V and J genes are TRBV6-5 and TRBJ2-7; TRBD1 might be the D (6 bases). Germline loops: CDR1 MNHEY, CDR2 SVGAGI. The CDR3 sequence is 12 residues long. The V gene lost 6 bases and the J gene lost 10 bases, with 16 bases spanning the gap. As DNA, the CDR3 is TGTGCCAGCAGGACCGGTACCGGGACACAGTACTTC. It is translated as CASRTGTGTQYF.

The rearrangement uses TRBV5-1 and TRBJ2-4; the match to TRBD2 covers 10 bases. V was clipped by 4 bases and J by 9 bases; unmatched bases: 13. The CDR3 totals 16 residues. Germline-derived CDR1 and CDR2 are SGHRS and YFSETQ. CDR3 in DNA: TGCGCCAGCAGCCCGCCGTCTAGCGGGAGCATGGGCATTCAGTACTTC. Its translation is CASSPPSSGSMGIQYF. The variable domain in full, with the rest retrieved from reference TRBV5-1 and TRBJ2-4, is KAGVTQTPRYLIKTRGQQVTLSCSPISGHRSVSWYQQTPGQGLQFLFEYFSETQRNKGNFPGRFSGRQFSNSRSEMNVSTLELGDSALYLCASSPPSSGSMGIQYFGAGTRLSVL.

This clone was counted a few times. This chain uses TRBV19 with TRBJ2-3; D is ambiguous. Per the germline V gene, CDR1 is LNHDA and CDR2 is SQIVND (reference sequence). The CDR3 consists of 13 residues. The V end was cut by 3 bases, the J end by 6 bases, with 10 bases between. This chain's CDR3 is CASSIGSQDTQYF. CDR3 DNA sequence: TGTGCCAGTAGTATTGGGTCACAGGATACGCAGTATTTT.

On this clone itself: A junction boundary mismatches the germline segment, possibly from a read error. The chain links TRBV30 to TRBJ2-3; D is perhaps TRBD2 (6 bases). This CDR3 is built from 12 residues. Germline CDR1 is GTSNPN and CDR2 is SVGIG (reference sequence). In nucleotides, the CDR3 is TGTGCCTGGAGTGTACTAGGGAACCGGAGGGATTTT. Amino acids: CAWSVLGNRRDF. The full variable domain, completed using reference TRBV30 and TRBJ2-3, is SQTIHQWPATLVQPVGSPLSLECTVEGTSNPNLYWYRQAAGRGLQLLFYSVGIGQISSEVPQNLSASRPQDRQFILSSKKLLLSDSGFYLCAWSVLGNRRDFGPGTRLTVL.

This sequence joins TRBV11-1 and TRBJ2-7; 7 bases line up with TRBD2. The germline V gene encodes CDR1 SGHAT and CDR2 FQDESV (reference sequence). The CDR3 consists of 15 residues. Trimming took 5 bases from V and 1 from J; bases not matched to a gene: 8. The CDR3 DNA follows: TGTGCCAGCAGCCGCCGACTAGCTTCGTCCTACGAGCAGTACTTC. The encoded protein is CASSRRLASSYEQYF.

This clone was found once. The V call is TRBV2, the J call TRBJ1-6; D is perhaps TRBD1 (5 bases). Trimming removed 7 bases at V and 10 bases at J, with 14 bases between. The CDR3 loop spans 13 amino acids. The germline V gene encodes CDR1 SNHLY and CDR2 FYNNEI. The CDR3 is CASKGREGSPLHF. The CDR3 nucleotides are TGTGCCAGCAAAGGCAGGGAGGGATCACCCCTCCACTTT.

With respect to this clone: Relative to the germline gene, one junction end is altered; a read error may explain this. V usage is TRBV19 and J usage is TRBJ1-2; D not resolved. This CDR3 region has 13 residues. CDR1 is LNHDA and CDR2 is SQIVND in the germline V gene (reference sequence). This CDR3 reads CASTMARNYSYTF. DNA of the CDR3: TGTGCCAGTACCATGGCAAGAAACTATAGCTACACCTTC.

This chain uses TRBV9 with TRBJ2-3; 7 bases are a match to TRBD2. Germline CDR1 and CDR2: SGDLS and YYNGEE. The CDR3 has 16 amino acids. With 4 bases clipped from V and 3 bases from J, the junction kept 11 bases outside the gene matches. CDR3 amino acids: CASSPSIRRETDTQYF. The CDR3, as DNA: TGTGCCAGCAGCCCCTCAATTAGGCGGGAGACAGATACGCAGTATTTT.